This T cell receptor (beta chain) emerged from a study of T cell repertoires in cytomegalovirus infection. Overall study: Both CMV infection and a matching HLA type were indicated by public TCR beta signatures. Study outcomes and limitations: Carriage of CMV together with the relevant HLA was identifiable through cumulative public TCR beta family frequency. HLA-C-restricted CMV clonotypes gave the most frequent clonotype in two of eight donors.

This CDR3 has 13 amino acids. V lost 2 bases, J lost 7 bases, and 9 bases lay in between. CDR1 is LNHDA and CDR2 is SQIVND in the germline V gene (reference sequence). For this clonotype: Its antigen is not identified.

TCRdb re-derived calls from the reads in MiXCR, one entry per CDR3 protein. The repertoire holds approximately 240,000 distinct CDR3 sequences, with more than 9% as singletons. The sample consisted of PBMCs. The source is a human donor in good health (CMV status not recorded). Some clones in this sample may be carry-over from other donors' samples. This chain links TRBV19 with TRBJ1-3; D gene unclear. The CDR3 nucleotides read TGTGCCAGTAGTATATCTACGTCGAACACCATATATTTT. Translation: CASSISTSNTIYF.